Listed below are T cell receptor beta chains from one sample, sequenced in a study of Ad26.COV2.S vaccination and SARS-CoV-2 variants. The method was immunoSEQ multiplex PCR; TCRdb's version includes in-frame clones alone and lacks a portion of them. This repertoire shows about 480,000 clones, around nine tenths found once; its top ten account for roughly 12%. This sample comprised peripheral blood, obtained in a trial of Ad26.COV2.S vaccine versus placebo. The receptors come from a person aged 18-60 years who received the Ad26.COV2.S COVID-19 vaccine or a placebo. Each CDR3 is given with its conserved first and last residue. D genes are given only for firm matches. The size of a clone is reported for some rows only, either as once, few or many, or as a class for expanded clones.

cdr3_length,j_call,d_call,clone_size,v_call,cdr3_aa,cdr3_nt
14,TRBJ2-1,.,.,TRBV7-9,CASSLLVGVNEQFF,TGTGCCAGCAGCTTATTAGTTGGGGTCAATGAGCAGTTCTTC
12,TRBJ2-1,.,.,TRBV11-3,CASSTRVNEQFF,TGTGCCAGCAGCACTCGGGTAAATGAGCAGTTCTTC
16,TRBJ2-5,.,.,TRBV9,CASSEGRAPGQETQYF,TGTGCCAGCAGCGAGGGAAGGGCGCCCGGGCAAGAGACCCAGTACTTC
10,TRBJ1-2,.,.,TRBV30,CACFDLGYTF,TGTGCCTGCTTTGACCTAGGCTACACCTTC
14,TRBJ2-3,TRBD2,.,TRBV11-1,CASTPREITDTQYF,TGTGCCAGCACCCCGCGGGAGATTACAGATACGCAGTATTTT
17,TRBJ2-1,.,.,TRBV11-3,CASSPPNWGGPSNEQFF,TGTGCCAGCAGCCCTCCCAATTGGGGAGGCCCATCCAATGAGCAGTTCTTC
12,TRBJ1-6,TRBD1,.,TRBV2,CAGGTGNSPLHF,TGTGCCGGGGGGACAGGGAATTCACCCCTCCACTTT
16,TRBJ1-3,.,.,TRBV7-8,CASSLVGTAVGNTIYF,TGTGCCAGCAGCTTAGTCGGGACCGCAGTCGGAAACACCATATATTTT
14,TRBJ2-3,.,.,TRBV10-3,CAISEVGYTDTQYF,TGTGCCATCAGTGAGGTCGGCTACACAGATACGCAGTATTTT
14,TRBJ1-1,.,.,TRBV9,CASSYGQGITEAFF,TGTGCCAGCAGCTACGGCCAGGGTATCACTGAAGCTTTCTTT
12,TRBJ1-3,.,.,TRBV10-2,CASGLSGNTIYF,TGCGCCAGCGGGTTGTCCGGAAACACCATATATTTT
15,TRBJ2-7,TRBD1,.,TRBV4-3,CASSQEGTGGYEQYF,TGCGCCAGCAGCCAAGAGGGGACAGGTGGATACGAGCAGTACTTC
14,TRBJ1-2,.,.,TRBV19,CASSIAGSYYGYTF,TGTGCCAGTAGTATAGCGGGTTCCTACTATGGCTACACCTTC
14,TRBJ2-2,TRBD1,.,TRBV30,CAWIRDRGTGELFF,TGTGCCTGGATCCGGGACAGGGGAACCGGGGAGCTGTTTTTT
13,TRBJ1-1,.,.,TRBV27,CASSLRENTEAFF,TGTGCCAGCAGTTTAAGGGAGAACACTGAAGCTTTCTTT
16,TRBJ2-5,TRBD2,.,TRBV11-2,CASSLGDSGSSETQYF,TGTGCCAGCAGCTTAGGCGATAGCGGGAGTTCAGAGACCCAGTACTTC
11,TRBJ2-2,.,.,TRBV20-1,CSATIGPELFF,TGCAGTGCTACTATCGGACCCGAGCTGTTTTTT
16,TRBJ2-3,TRBD2,.,TRBV30,CAWSGTSGSSTDTQYF,TGTGCCTGGAGTGGGACTAGCGGCTCTAGCACAGATACGCAGTATTTT
15,TRBJ2-7,TRBD2,.,TRBV7-9,CASSQTSIHHGEQYF,TGTGCCAGCAGCCAGACTAGCATCCACCACGGCGAGCAGTACTTC
17,TRBJ2-1,TRBD2,.,TRBV7-3,CASSAQLAGGPSNEQFF,TGTGCCAGCAGCGCCCAGCTAGCGGGAGGGCCCAGCAATGAGCAGTTCTTC
16,TRBJ2-5,TRBD2,.,TRBV18,CASSPLAGPWGETQYF,TGTGCCAGCTCACCACTAGCGGGCCCCTGGGGGGAGACCCAGTACTTC
15,TRBJ2-7,TRBD2,.,TRBV7-8,CASTPGSSGTYEQYF,TGTGCCAGCACTCCGGGGTCTAGCGGGACCTACGAGCAGTACTTC
14,TRBJ1-2,TRBD1,.,TRBV28,CASSLLQGVKGYTF,TGTGCCAGCAGTTTATTACAGGGGGTGAAGGGCTACACCTTC
13,TRBJ1-1,.,.,TRBV6-6,CASSTMQGSEAFF,TGTGCCAGCAGTACTATGCAGGGGAGTGAAGCTTTCTTT
15,TRBJ2-2,.,once,TRBV5-6,CASSLSWTAAGELFF,TGTGCCAGCAGCTTGAGCTGGACCGCGGCAGGGGAGCTGTTTTTT
13,TRBJ2-7,.,.,TRBV18,CASSPAFPAEQYF,TGTGCCAGCTCACCCGCCTTCCCGGCCGAGCAGTACTTC
13,TRBJ2-2,TRBD1,.,TRBV30,CAGGQGYTGELFF,TGTGCCGGGGGACAGGGATACACCGGGGAGCTGTTTTTT
13,TRBJ2-2,.,.,TRBV5-1,CASSVRVTGELFF,TGCGCCAGCAGCGTTAGGGTAACCGGGGAGCTGTTTTTT
15,TRBJ1-4,.,.,TRBV19,CASSRDSPTNEKLFF,TGTGCCAGTAGTAGAGACAGTCCAACTAATGAAAAACTGTTTTTT
16,TRBJ1-6,.,.,TRBV28,CASSSITGSLNSPLHF,TGTGCCAGCAGTTCGATAACAGGGTCCCTCAATTCACCCCTCCACTTT
13,TRBJ1-4,.,.,TRBV5-6,CASSLASNEKLFF,TGTGCCAGCAGCTTGGCTTCTAATGAAAAACTGTTTTTT
14,TRBJ2-5,.,.,TRBV29-1,CSVEPMTRGETQYF,TGCAGCGTTGAGCCAATGACCAGGGGAGAGACCCAGTACTTC
13,TRBJ2-7,.,.,TRBV4-2,CASSQGREAEQYF,TGTGCCAGCAGCCAGGGTAGGGAGGCCGAGCAGTACTTC
15,TRBJ1-1,.,.,TRBV2,CASSEVLFLNTEAFF,TGTGCCAGCAGTGAAGTCCTATTCCTGAACACTGAAGCTTTCTTT